This T cell receptor (beta chain) came from a study of T-cell reconstitution after alpha-beta-depleted transplantation in children. Germline V gene data show CDR1 as MGHDK and CDR2 as SYGVNS. This CDR3 is 14 amino acids long. Turning to this clonotype: A read error may account for a junction end that differs from germline.

Using unique molecular identifiers, the investigators prepared the TCRbeta library. One entry per CDR3 protein, called by TCRdb with MiXCR from the PCR reads. The sample records 400,000 to 500,000 distinct CDR3 sequences, roughly 11% being singletons. The sample in question was PBMCs from the stem cell graft donor, obtained from the stem cell graft. The rearrangement joins TRBV25-1 to TRBJ2-2, with D maybe TRBD2 (6 bases). The sequence came from a human donor who donated a stem cell graft to a child with acute myeloid leukemia. CDR3 sequence (DNA): TGTGTCAGCATCCACGGGAGCGGCACCGGGGAGCTGTTTTTT. This encodes CVSIHGSGTGELFF.